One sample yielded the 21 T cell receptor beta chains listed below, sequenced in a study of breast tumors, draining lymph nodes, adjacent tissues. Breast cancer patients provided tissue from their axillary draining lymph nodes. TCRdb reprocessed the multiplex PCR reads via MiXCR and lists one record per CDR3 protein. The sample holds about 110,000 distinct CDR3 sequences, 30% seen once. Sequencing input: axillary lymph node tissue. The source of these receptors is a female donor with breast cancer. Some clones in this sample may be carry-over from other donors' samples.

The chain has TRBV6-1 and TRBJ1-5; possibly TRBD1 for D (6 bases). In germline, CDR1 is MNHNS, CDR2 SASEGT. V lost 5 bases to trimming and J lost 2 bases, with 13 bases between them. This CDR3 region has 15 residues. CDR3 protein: CASSWTAEGNQPQHF. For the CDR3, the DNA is TGTGCCAGCAGTTGGACAGCTGAGGGCAATCAGCCCCAGCATTTT.

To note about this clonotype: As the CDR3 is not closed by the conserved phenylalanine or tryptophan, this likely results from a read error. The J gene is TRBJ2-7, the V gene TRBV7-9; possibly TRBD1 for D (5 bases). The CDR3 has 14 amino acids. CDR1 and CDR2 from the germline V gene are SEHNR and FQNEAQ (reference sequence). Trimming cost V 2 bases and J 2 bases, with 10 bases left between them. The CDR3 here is CASSLKAGPYEQYL. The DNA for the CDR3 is TGTGCCAGCAGCTTAAAGGCAGGGCCCTACGAGCAGTACCTC.

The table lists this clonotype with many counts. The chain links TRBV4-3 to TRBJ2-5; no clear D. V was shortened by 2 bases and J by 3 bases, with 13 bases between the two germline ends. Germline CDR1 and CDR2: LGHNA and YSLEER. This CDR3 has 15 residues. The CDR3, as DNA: TGCGCCAGCAGCCAATATTCTGGAGATGAAGAGACCCAGTACTTC. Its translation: CASSQYSGDEETQYF.

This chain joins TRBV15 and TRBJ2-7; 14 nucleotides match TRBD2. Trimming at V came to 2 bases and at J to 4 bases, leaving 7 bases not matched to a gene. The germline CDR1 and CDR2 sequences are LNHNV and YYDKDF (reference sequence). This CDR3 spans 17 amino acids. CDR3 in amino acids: CATSRMGTSGGIYEQYF. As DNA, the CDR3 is TGTGCCACCAGCAGAATGGGGACTAGCGGGGGTATTTACGAGCAGTACTTC.

CDR3 DNA sequence: TGCAGTGCTAGCGGACAGCTGAACACTGAAGCTTTCTTT. Translation: CSASGQLNTEAFF. The V and J genes are TRBV20-1 and TRBJ1-1; D is possibly TRBD1 (6 bases). V was shortened by 3 bases and J by 0 bases, with 8 bases between the two germline ends. In germline, CDR1 is DFQATT, CDR2 SNEGSKA (reference sequence). The CDR3 contains 13 residues.

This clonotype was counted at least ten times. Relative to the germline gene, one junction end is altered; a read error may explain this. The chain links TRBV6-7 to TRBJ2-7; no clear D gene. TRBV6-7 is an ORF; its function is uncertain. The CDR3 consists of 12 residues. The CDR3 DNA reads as TGTGCCAGCAGTCACTCTCGGGCCGAGCAGTACTTC. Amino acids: CASSHSRAEQYF.

This CDR3 reads CASSLGGGIGNTF. The CDR3 DNA reads as TGTGCCAGCAGCTTAGGGGGGGGCATTGGAAACACCTTC. The J gene is TRBJ1-2, the V gene TRBV11-2; TRBD1 might be the D (6 bases). CDR1 and CDR2 (germline): SGHAT, FQNNGV. The CDR3 runs to 13 residues. V was shortened by 1 base and J by 12 bases, with 15 bases between the two germline ends.

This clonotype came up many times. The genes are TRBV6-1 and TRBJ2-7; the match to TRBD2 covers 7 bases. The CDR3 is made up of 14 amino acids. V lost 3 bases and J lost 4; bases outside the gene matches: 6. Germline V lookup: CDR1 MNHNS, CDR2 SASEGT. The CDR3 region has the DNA TGTGCCAGCAGTGATCCCGGGGGGTCATACGAGCAGTACTTC. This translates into CASSDPGGSYEQYF.

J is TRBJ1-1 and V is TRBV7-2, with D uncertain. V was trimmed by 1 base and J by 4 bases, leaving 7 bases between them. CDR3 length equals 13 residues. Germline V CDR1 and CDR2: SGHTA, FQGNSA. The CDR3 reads CASSLVAFTEAFF. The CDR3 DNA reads TGTGCCAGCAGCTTAGTGGCGTTCACTGAAGCTTTCTTT.

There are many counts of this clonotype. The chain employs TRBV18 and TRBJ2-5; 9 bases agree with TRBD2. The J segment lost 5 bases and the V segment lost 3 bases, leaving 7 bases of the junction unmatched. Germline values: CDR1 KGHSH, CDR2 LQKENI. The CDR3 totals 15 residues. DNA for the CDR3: TGTGCCAGCTCACCGCTCGGCGGGAGGGGCGAGACCCAGTACTTC. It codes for CASSPLGGRGETQYF.

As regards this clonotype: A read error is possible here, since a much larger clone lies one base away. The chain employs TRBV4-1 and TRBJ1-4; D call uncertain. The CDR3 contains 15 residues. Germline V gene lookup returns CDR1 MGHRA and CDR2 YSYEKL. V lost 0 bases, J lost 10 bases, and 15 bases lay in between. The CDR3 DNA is TGCGCCAGCAGCCAAGAAGGTAGCCGGCGGGGAAAACTGTTTTTT. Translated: CASSQEGSRRGKLFF.

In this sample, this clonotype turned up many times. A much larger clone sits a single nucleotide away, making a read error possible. The chain's CDR3 is CASSHRRQGGSYNEQFF. DNA for the CDR3: TGTGCCAGCAGTCATAGACGACAGGGCGGATCCTACAATGAGCAGTTCTTC. This chain connects TRBV6-5 to TRBJ2-1, with 7 bases identical to TRBD1. CDR3 size: 17 residues. Germline V gene lookup returns CDR1 MNHEY and CDR2 SVGAGI. The J segment lost 1 base and the V segment lost 5 bases, leaving 11 bases of the junction unmatched.

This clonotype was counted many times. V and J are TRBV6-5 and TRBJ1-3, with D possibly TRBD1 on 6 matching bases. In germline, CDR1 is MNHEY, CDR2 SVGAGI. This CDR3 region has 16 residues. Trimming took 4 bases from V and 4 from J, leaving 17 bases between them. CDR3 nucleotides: TGTGCCAGCAGTTCAACAGGGAGGATGTCCGGAAACACCATATATTTT. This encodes CASSSTGRMSGNTIYF.

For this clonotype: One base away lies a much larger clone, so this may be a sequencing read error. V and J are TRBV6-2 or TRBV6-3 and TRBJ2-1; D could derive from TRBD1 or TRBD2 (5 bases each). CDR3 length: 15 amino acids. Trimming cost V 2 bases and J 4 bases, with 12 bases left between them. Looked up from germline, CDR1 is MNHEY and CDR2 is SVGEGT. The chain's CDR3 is CASSYPSGQYNEQFF. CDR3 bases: TGTGCCAGCAGTTACCCATCGGGGCAGTACAATGAGCAGTTCTTC.

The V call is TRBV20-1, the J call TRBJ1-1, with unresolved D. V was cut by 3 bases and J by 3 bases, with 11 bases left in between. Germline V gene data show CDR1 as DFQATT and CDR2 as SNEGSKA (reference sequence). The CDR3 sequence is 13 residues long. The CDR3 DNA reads TGCAGTGCTAGGGGGTTGAGGGACACTGAAGCTTTCTTT. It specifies CSARGLRDTEAFF.

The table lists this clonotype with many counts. The CDR3 region is CASRAGDSNTDTQYF. The CDR3, as DNA: TGTGCCAGCAGGGCGGGGGACTCCAACACAGATACGCAGTATTTT. V usage is TRBV12-3 or TRBV12-4 and J usage is TRBJ2-3, with TRBD2 matching 7 bases. CDR3 length: 15 residues. Trimming took 6 bases from V and 2 from J; bases not matched to a gene: 8.

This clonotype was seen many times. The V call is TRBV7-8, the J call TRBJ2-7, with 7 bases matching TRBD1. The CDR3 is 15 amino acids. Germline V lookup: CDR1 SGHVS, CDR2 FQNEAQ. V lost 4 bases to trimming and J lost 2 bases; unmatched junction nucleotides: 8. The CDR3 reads CASSSRTGPTYEQYF. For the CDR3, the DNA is TGTGCCAGCAGCTCCCGGACAGGTCCAACCTACGAGCAGTACTTC.

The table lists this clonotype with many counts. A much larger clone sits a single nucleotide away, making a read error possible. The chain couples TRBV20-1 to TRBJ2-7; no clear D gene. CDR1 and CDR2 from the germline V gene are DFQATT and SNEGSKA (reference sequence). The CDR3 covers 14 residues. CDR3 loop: CSARSPLSSSEQYF. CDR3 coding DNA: TGCAGTGCTAGATCCCCCTTAAGCTCCTCCGAGCAGTACTTC.

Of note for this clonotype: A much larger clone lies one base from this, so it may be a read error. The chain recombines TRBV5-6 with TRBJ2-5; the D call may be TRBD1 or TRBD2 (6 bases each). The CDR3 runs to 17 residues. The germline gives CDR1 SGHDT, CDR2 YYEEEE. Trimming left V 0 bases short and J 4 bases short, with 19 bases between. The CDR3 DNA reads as TGTGCCAGCAGCTTGGGCCCACCGGGGGCTCAGGGAGAGACCCAGTACTTC. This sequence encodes CASSLGPPGAQGETQYF.

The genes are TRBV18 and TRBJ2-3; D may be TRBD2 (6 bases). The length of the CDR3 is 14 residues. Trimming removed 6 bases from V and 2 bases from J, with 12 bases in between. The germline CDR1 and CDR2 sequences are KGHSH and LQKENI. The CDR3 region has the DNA TGTGCCAGCTCGGGGGGTTCCCTCACAGATACGCAGTATTTT. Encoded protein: CASSGGSLTDTQYF.

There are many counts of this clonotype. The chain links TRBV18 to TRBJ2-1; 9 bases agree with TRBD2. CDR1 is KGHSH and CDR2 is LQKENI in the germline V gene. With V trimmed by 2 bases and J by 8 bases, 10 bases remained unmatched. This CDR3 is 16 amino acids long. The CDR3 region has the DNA TGTGCCAGCTCACCAGATCTCGGGACTAGCACATATGAGCAGTTCTTC. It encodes CASSPDLGTSTYEQFF.